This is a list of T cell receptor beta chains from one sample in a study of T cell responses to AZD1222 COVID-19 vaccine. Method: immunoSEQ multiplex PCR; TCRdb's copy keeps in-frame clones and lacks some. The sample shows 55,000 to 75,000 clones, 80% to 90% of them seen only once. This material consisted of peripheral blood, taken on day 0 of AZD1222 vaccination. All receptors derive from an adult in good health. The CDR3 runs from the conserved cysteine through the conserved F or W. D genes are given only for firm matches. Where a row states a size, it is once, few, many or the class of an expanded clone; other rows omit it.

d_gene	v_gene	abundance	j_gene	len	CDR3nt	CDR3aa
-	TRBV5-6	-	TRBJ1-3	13	TGTGCCAGCCAACGCGAATCTGGAAACACCATATATTTT	CASQRESGNTIYF
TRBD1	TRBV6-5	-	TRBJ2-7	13	TGTGCCAGCCGGACAGGCCTATACTACGAGCAGTACTTC	CASRTGLYYEQYF
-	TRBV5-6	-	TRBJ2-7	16	TGTGCCAGCAGCCTTGGAGGACAGCAATCTTCCTACGAGCAGTACTTC	CASSLGGQQSSYEQYF
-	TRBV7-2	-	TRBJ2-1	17	TGTGCCAGCAGCTTTACCGGGGTTGGCAGGGGTTTGAATGAGCAGTTCTTC	CASSFTGVGRGLNEQFF
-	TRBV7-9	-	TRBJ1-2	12	TGTGCCACCTCCCGGGACAACTATGGCTACACCTTC	CATSRDNYGYTF
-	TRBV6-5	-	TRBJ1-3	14	TGTGCCAGCAGTACCGATGTACGGGGAAACACCATATATTTT	CASSTDVRGNTIYF
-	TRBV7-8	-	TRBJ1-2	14	TGTGCCAGCAGCACACAACAGGAAAACTATGGCTACACCTTC	CASSTQQENYGYTF
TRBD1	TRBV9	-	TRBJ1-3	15	TGTGCCAGCAGCATTACAGGGGTCTCTGGAAACACCATATATTTT	CASSITGVSGNTIYF
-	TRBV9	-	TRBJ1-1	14	TGTGCCAGCAGCGTAGCCGTTTTAGGCACTGAAGCTTTCTTT	CASSVAVLGTEAFF
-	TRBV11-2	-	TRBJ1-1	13	TGTGCCAGCAGCTTCACTGAGAACACTGAAGCTTTCTTT	CASSFTENTEAFF
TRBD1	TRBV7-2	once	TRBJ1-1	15	TGTGCCAGCAGCTTATGGAGGACAGGGTGGACTGAAGCTTTCTTT	CASSLWRTGWTEAFF
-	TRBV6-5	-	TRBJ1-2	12	TGTGCCAGCAGTTCAGGGGCCTGGGAGTACACCTTC	CASSSGAWEYTF
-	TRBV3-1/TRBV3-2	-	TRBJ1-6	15	TGTGCCAGCAGCCTAAGTGGGAGGGGAGGATCACCCCTCCACTTT	CASSLSGRGGSPLHF
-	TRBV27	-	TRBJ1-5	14	TGTGCCAGCAGTTTATTTTCTAGCAATCAGCCCCAGCATTTT	CASSLFSSNQPQHF
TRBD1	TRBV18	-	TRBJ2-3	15	TGTGCCAGCTCAGACCTACAGGGGCGGACAGATACGCAGTATTTT	CASSDLQGRTDTQYF
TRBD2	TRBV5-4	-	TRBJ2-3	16	TGTGCCAGCAGCTTGGGCGGGGGGGCCGGTAGAGATACGCAGTATTTT	CASSLGGGAGRDTQYF
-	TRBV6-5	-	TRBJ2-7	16	TGTGCCAGCAGTTATGCGATGTCCGGGGAACTCTACGAGCAGTACTTC	CASSYAMSGELYEQYF
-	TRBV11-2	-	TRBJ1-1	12	TGTGCCAGCAGCTTGCAGAACACTGAAGCTTTCTTT	CASSLQNTEAFF
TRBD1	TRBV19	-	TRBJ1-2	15	TGTGCCAGTAGTCCCACTCGGACAGGTTCCTATGGCTACACCTTC	CASSPTRTGSYGYTF
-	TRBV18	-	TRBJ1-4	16	TGTGCCAGCTCACTGATTAGGGGGACAACTAATGAAAAACTGTTTTTT	CASSLIRGTTNEKLFF
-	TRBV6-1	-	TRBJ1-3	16	TGTGCCAGCAGTGAACTGGCGTCCGGGGTCGGAAACACCATATATTTT	CASSELASGVGNTIYF
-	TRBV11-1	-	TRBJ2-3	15	TGTGCCAGCAGCTCGTGGGCGGGTCGGACAGATACGCAGTATTTT	CASSSWAGRTDTQYF
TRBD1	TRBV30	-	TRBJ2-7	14	TGTGCCTACGCGGTGGGACAGGGGGGTTACGAGCAGTACTTC	CAYAVGQGGYEQYF
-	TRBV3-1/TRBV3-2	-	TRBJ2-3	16	TGTGCCAGCAGCCAAGATTGGGGGGAGGTGGCAGATACGCAGTATTTT	CASSQDWGEVADTQYF
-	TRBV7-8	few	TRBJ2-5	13	TGTGCCAGCAGCTTAGGTTACGTAGAGACCCAGTACTTC	CASSLGYVETQYF
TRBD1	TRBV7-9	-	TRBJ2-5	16	TGTGCCAGCAGCCCTACCCGGGGACAGGGGGGAGAGACCCAGTACTTC	CASSPTRGQGGETQYF
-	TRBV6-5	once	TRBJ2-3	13	TGTGCCAGCAGTTACTCGCATTCAGATACGCAGTATTTT	CASSYSHSDTQYF
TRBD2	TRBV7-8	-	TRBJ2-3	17	TGTGCCAGCAGCTTAGGGGCGAGCGGGGGGGCCGGAGATACGCAGTATTTT	CASSLGASGGAGDTQYF
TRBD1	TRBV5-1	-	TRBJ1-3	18	TGCGCCAGCAGCTTCGACAGGGAATTGCCGGGCTCTGGAAACACCATATATTTT	CASSFDRELPGSGNTIYF
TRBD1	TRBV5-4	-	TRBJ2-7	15	TGTGCCAGCAGCTTGGGGGGCAGGGGGCAGAGGGAGCAGTACTTC	CASSLGGRGQREQYF
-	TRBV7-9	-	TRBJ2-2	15	TGTGCCAGCAGCTTAAGGGCAGGGAGCACCGGGGAGCTGTTTTTT	CASSLRAGSTGELFF
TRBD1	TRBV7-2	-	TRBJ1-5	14	TGTGCCAGCAGCGAGGACAGGGGGCTGCAGCCCCAGCATTTT	CASSEDRGLQPQHF
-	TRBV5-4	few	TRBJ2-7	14	TGTGCCAGCAGCTTGGAGGCGGATCCCTACGAGCAGTACTTC	CASSLEADPYEQYF